The 17 T cell receptor beta chains presented below share a single source sample, sequenced in a study of T-cell reconstitution after alpha-beta-depleted transplantation in children (dated by TCRdb to the mid-2010s). The library was prepared using PCR. TCRdb shows the sequencer as Illumina HiSeq 2500. To normalize quantification of the TCRbeta repertoire, the TCR libraries were built with molecular barcoding that relied on unique molecular identifiers. TCRdb handled the public reads itself, with Q25 trimming in fastp and clone calling in MiXCR, and kept productive beta chains. Here each entry gathers all rows of one CDR3 protein and keeps the most common genes and DNA. A total of about 980,000 distinct CDR3 sequences appear in this sample, roughly 29% of them only once. The ten largest clones take up 28% of the sample. The treatment or condition label of this sample denotes: allogeneic hematopoietic cell transplantation with graft depleted of TCRalphabeta T cells and CD19 B cells.

Sequenced material: PBMCs, mostly from graft donor cells, taken 360 days after TCRalphabeta/CD19-depleted stem cell transplant. These receptors were obtained from a boy younger than two who had a stem cell transplant for SCID, so the T cells may come from the graft donor.

The rearrangement uses TRBV5-5 and TRBJ2-7, with TRBD1 matching 7 bases. There are 14 residues in the CDR3. The germline V gene has CDR1 SGHKS and CDR2 YYEKEE (reference sequence). The trim removed 5 bases at V and 4 bases at J, leaving 9 bases unmatched. CDR3 region: CASSYRQGEYEQYF. DNA for the CDR3: TGTGCCAGCAGTTATAGACAGGGAGAGTACGAGCAGTACTTC.

The gene calls are TRBV7-8 and TRBJ1-1; tentatively, D is TRBD1 (6 bases). The CDR3 length is 14 residues. CDR1 and CDR2 (germline): SGHVS, FQNEAQ. The V end was cut by 0 bases, the J end by 7 bases, with 12 bases between. This CDR3 reads CASSLAGGGLEAFF. In nucleotides, the CDR3 is TGTGCCAGCAGCTTAGCGGGGGGCGGACTTGAAGCTTTCTTT.

The J gene is TRBJ2-5, the V gene TRBV12-3 or TRBV12-4, with TRBD2 as a possible D gene (6 bases). The CDR3 spans 13 residues. V was pared by 4 bases and J by 10 bases, with 16 bases between. The CDR3 DNA follows: TGTGCCAGCAGTTCCACGACCGCGGGGCACCAGTACTTC. Its protein product is CASSSTTAGHQYF.

The chain links TRBV12-3 or TRBV12-4 to TRBJ2-3, with 8 nucleotides matching TRBD2. V dropped 6 bases and J dropped 2; count of bases not matched to a gene: 7. This CDR3 is built from 15 residues. The CDR3 sequence is CASRLAATNTDTQYF. The DNA for the CDR3 is TGTGCCAGCAGACTAGCGGCTACTAACACAGATACGCAGTATTTT.

The chain joins TRBV2 to TRBJ1-1, with D unresolved. CDR1 is SNHLY and CDR2 is FYNNEI in the germline V gene. CDR3 length: 14 amino acids. Trimming pared 6 bases from V and 1 base from J, leaving 12 bases between. The CDR3 region is CASRPLGKNTEAFF. CDR3 nucleotide sequence: TGTGCCAGCAGGCCCTTGGGAAAGAACACTGAAGCTTTCTTT.

This clonotype was seen only a few times. Here the CDR3 reads CASSSDRGYLNTIYF. As DNA, the CDR3 is TGTGCCAGCAGTTCGGACAGGGGTTACCTAAACACCATATATTTT. This chain uses TRBV6-5 with TRBJ1-3; the match to TRBD1 covers 9 bases. The CDR3 has 15 residues. Trimming took 4 bases from V and 6 from J; bases not matched to a gene: 7. Germline assignment: CDR1 MNHEY and CDR2 SVGAGI.

This clonotype was observed at least ten times. The rearrangement uses TRBV5-1 and TRBJ2-2; TRBD2 might be the D (5 bases). CDR3 length: 15 residues. V lost 4 bases, J lost 1 base, and 11 bases lay in between. The V gene's germline CDR1 is SGHRS and CDR2 YFSETQ. The CDR3 reads CASSPVAGNTGELFF. The CDR3, as DNA: TGCGCCAGCAGCCCGGTTGCGGGGAACACCGGGGAGCTGTTTTTT.

This chain uses TRBV28 with TRBJ2-3; D uncertain. Germline CDR1 is MDHEN and CDR2 is SYDVKM. The length of the CDR3 is 14 residues. V lost 4 bases and J lost 0, with 8 bases in between. The DNA of the CDR3 is TGTGCCAGCAGTTCACCGGAGAGCACAGATACGCAGTATTTT. Its translation: CASSSPESTDTQYF.

The chain links TRBV4-3 to TRBJ1-5; D not resolved. CDR3 length: 13 amino acids. The germline CDR1 and CDR2 sequences are LGHNA and YSLEER. V dropped 0 bases and J dropped 9 bases, with 9 bases sitting between them. This CDR3 reads CASSQDLGGPQHF. CDR3 DNA: TGCGCCAGCAGCCAAGATCTGGGAGGGCCCCAGCATTTT.

The table lists this clonotype with a few counts. The chain couples TRBV12-3 or TRBV12-4 to TRBJ1-4; D is perhaps TRBD1 (6 bases). The CDR3 contains 15 residues. Trimming left V 5 bases short and J 4 bases short, with 14 bases between. The DNA for the CDR3 is TGTGCCAGCAGTCCCCGGACAGCCTTTAATGAAAAACTGTTTTTT. Translation: CASSPRTAFNEKLFF.

The chain uses TRBV5-1 and TRBJ2-2, with 8 bases fitting TRBD1. CDR1 and CDR2 (germline): SGHRS, YFSETQ. J lost 4 bases, V lost 4 bases, and 9 bases had no gene match. The CDR3 is 16 amino acids. The CDR3 sequence: CASSPSGTGSTGELFF. The DNA for the CDR3 is TGCGCCAGCAGCCCCTCAGGGACAGGATCCACCGGGGAGCTGTTTTTT.

The rearrangement uses TRBV7-3 and TRBJ2-5; maybe TRBD2 (6 bases). V lost 2 bases to trimming and J lost 2 bases, with 12 bases between them. CDR1 is SGHTA and CDR2 is FQGTGA in the germline V gene. This CDR3 region has 15 residues. Here the CDR3 DNA reads TGTGCCAGCAGCTTAGTCAGGGACTCTCAAGAGACCCAGTACTTC. This sequence encodes CASSLVRDSQETQYF.

V gene TRBV12-3 or TRBV12-4 combines with J gene TRBJ1-2; maybe TRBD1 (5 bases). The V end was cut by 3 bases, the J end by 2 bases, with 10 bases between. This CDR3 contains 14 residues. CDR3 sequence reads: CASSFSQGNYGYTF. The CDR3 DNA sequence: TGTGCCAGCAGTTTCAGCCAGGGAAACTATGGCTACACCTTC.

The chain uses TRBV29-1 and TRBJ1-1, with D uncertain. Trimming shortened V by 1 base and J by 4 bases, and 1 base separated the two germline ends. CDR1 and CDR2 (germline): SQVTM, ANQGSEA. This CDR3 spans 10 amino acids. As DNA, the CDR3 is TGCAGCGTTGAAGGCACTGAAGCTTTCTTT. This gives the protein CSVEGTEAFF.

The table lists this clonotype with many counts. V gene TRBV12-3 or TRBV12-4 combines with J gene TRBJ2-2; no firm D call. The CDR3 is made up of 13 amino acids. The ends were cut back, 7 bases at V and 6 bases at J, with 12 bases in the middle. The CDR3 spells CASTPLSPGELFF. Written as DNA, the CDR3 is TGTGCCAGCACCCCCCTAAGCCCCGGGGAGCTGTTTTTT.

J is TRBJ2-2 and V is TRBV7-3; 7 positions agree with TRBD1. The CDR3 sequence is 15 residues long. The germline gives CDR1 SGHTA, CDR2 FQGTGA. J was trimmed by 6 bases and V by 3 bases; bases with no gene match: 7. As DNA, the CDR3 is TGTGCCAGCAGCTTGGGTGACAGGGAGTCCGGGGAGCTGTTTTTT. Its translation: CASSLGDRESGELFF.

This clonotype occurred a few times. The chain joins TRBV27 to TRBJ2-7, with D tentatively TRBD1 (7 bases). V dropped 0 bases and J dropped 3 bases, with 21 bases sitting between them. Germline assignment: CDR1 MNHEY and CDR2 SMNVEV (reference sequence). CDR3 length: 18 amino acids. CDR3 DNA sequence: TGTGCCAGCAGTTTATCGGGGGGAAACAGGGGATCCGACTACGAGCAGTACTTC. The encoded protein is CASSLSGGNRGSDYEQYF.